This T cell receptor beta chain was found in a study of T cell changes during pregnancy in multiple sclerosis. The CDR3 loop spans 12 amino acids. V was trimmed by 4 bases and J by 3 bases, leaving 7 bases between them. CDR1 is SEHNR and CDR2 is FQNEAQ in the germline V gene (reference sequence). TCRdb's copy holds only in-frame clones and misses some; the assay was immunoSEQ multiplex PCR. The repertoire holds roughly 99,000 clones, with approximately 90% as singletons. The chain couples TRBV7-9 to TRBJ2-7; TRBD1 might be the D (6 bases). This specimen was peripheral blood, taken in the third trimester of pregnancy. This receptor was taken from a female donor in good health, enrolled as a control in a pregnancy study. The CDR3 spells CASSSQGYEQYF. The CDR3 bases are TGTGCCAGCAGCTCACAGGGCTACGAGCAGTACTTC.